A selection of T cell receptor beta chains follows, all from one sample in a study of CXCR4 blockade with PD-1 therapy in pancreatic cancer. Produced via immunoSEQ multiplex PCR; TCRdb's table is partial and in-frame only. Of around 2,000 clones listed, roughly 58% are singletons. Sequencing was performed on tumor tissue. The source of these receptors is a human donor with pancreatic ductal adenocarcinoma. Both conserved end residues are part of each CDR3. The D gene is left open where the match is weak. Expanded clones get a size class; other rows say once, few or many, or leave the size out.

TRBJ1-1 - TRBD1 TRBV29-1 TGCAGCGTTGAAGTGGGAGCAGGGGGGCGGACTGAAGCTTTCTTT CSVEVGAGGRTEAFF
TRBJ2-3 - - TRBV6-8 TGTGCCAGCAGTTACTCCGGGGTGAAGACAGATACGCAGTATTTT CASSYSGVKTDTQYF
TRBJ2-3 - - TRBV30 TGTGCCTGGAGTAAAGGGGTTAGCACAGATACGCAGTATTTT CAWSKGVSTDTQYF
TRBJ2-7 - - TRBV28 TGTGCCAGCAGTTTATGGGGGAACGACGAGCAGTACTTC CASSLWGNDEQYF
TRBJ1-2 medium-sized TRBD1 TRBV9 TGTGCCACCGGACAGGGTCATAACTATGGCTACACCTTC CATGQGHNYGYTF
TRBJ1-5 once - TRBV15 TGTGCCACCAGCAGAGATCGTTGGGGGGATCAGCCCCAGCATTTT CATSRDRWGDQPQHF
TRBJ2-3 - TRBD2 TRBV29-1 TGCAGCGCTGTTGCGGGAGGTACAGATACGCAGTATTTT CSAVAGGTDTQYF
TRBJ2-3 - - TRBV5-1 TGCGCCAGCAGCTTGTCTTTGGGGTCGGATACGCAGTATTTT CASSLSLGSDTQYF
TRBJ2-3 few TRBD2 TRBV6-8 TGTGCCAGCAGTGCTCTAGCGGGGGCGCACCAAAGCACAGATACGCAGTATTTT CASSALAGAHQSTDTQYF
TRBJ2-2 few - TRBV28 TGTGCCAACAGGGACGGGTACACCGGGGAGCTGTTTTTT CANRDGYTGELFF
TRBJ2-6 - - TRBV30 TGTGCCTGGAGTGTACGGGGGATGTCTGGGGCCAACGTCCTGACTTTT CAWSVRGMSGANVLTF
TRBJ1-6 - - TRBV25-1 TGTGCCAGCAGTGACGACCTTCCAAGGGCCCTCCACTTT CASSDDLPRALHF
TRBJ2-4 - TRBD1 TRBV19 TGTGCCAGTACCCTCGCCGGGGACAGCCGAAACATTCAGTACTTC CASTLAGDSRNIQYF
TRBJ2-2 - TRBD1 TRBV14 TGTGCCAGCAGCCCAGACAGGGGCACGACACATCCGAACACCGGGGAGCTGTTTTTT CASSPDRGTTHPNTGELFF
TRBJ2-3 - - TRBV30 TGTGCCTGGAGCCCGGGGGCAGGGACGCAGTATTTT CAWSPGAGTQYF
TRBJ1-5 - - TRBV18 TGTGCCAGCTCACCCGAGACAGCCAATCAGCCCCAGCATTTT CASSPETANQPQHF
TRBJ1-4 - - TRBV30 TGTGCCTGGAGTGACTGGGGGTTGAATGAAAAACTGTTTTTT CAWSDWGLNEKLFF
TRBJ2-7 - TRBD2 TRBV14 TGTGCCAGCAGGGGCGGGGGGGCCGAGGAGCAGTACTTC CASRGGGAEEQYF
TRBJ2-3 few TRBD2 TRBV6-8 TGTGCCAGCGGCGGGGGGTCCTCTAGCACAGATACGCAGTATTTT CASGGGSSSTDTQYF
TRBJ2-7 medium-sized - TRBV11-3 TGTGCCAGCAGCCCCCCGGCGAGGGACACGACCTACGAGCAGTACTTC CASSPPARDTTYEQYF
TRBJ2-1 once - TRBV18 TGTGCCAGCTCACCACGGGACGGAGGGAATGAGCAGTTCTTC CASSPRDGGNEQFF
TRBJ1-1 few TRBD1 TRBV19 TGTGCCAGTAGAGGACAGGCCTCCATGAACACTGAAGCTTTCTTT CASRGQASMNTEAFF
TRBJ2-1 - TRBD1 TRBV28 TGTGCCAGCAGTCATCCGGGACAGGGAACTAACAATGAGCAGTTCTTC CASSHPGQGTNNEQFF
TRBJ2-7 - - TRBV4-1 TGCGCCAGCAGCCCAGACCCGAGGGGGACCTACGAGCAGTACTTC CASSPDPRGTYEQYF
TRBJ1-5 - TRBD1 TRBV5-1 TGCGCCAGCAGCTTGGAGGGGGCTAGCAATCAGCCCCAGCATTTT CASSLEGASNQPQHF
TRBJ1-2 - - TRBV29-1 TGCAGCGTTGAGGCCCCCGGACCTTGGCTTGGCTACACCTTC CSVEAPGPWLGYTF
TRBJ2-7 - - TRBV29-1 TGCAGCGTTGTTGCCCCCGATGCCTACGAGCAGTACTTC CSVVAPDAYEQYF
TRBJ1-2 few TRBD1 TRBV19 TGTGCCAGTAGCTCCTGGGGACAGACCTATGGCTACACCTTC CASSSWGQTYGYTF
TRBJ2-1 - TRBD2 TRBV14 TGTGCCAGCAGCCAAGCTGCGGGGGGGGGAAATGAGCAGTTCTTC CASSQAAGGGNEQFF
TRBJ2-1 - TRBD2 TRBV19 TGTGCCAGTAGTAGTAGTAGCGGGGGATATTACAATAAGCAGTTCTTC CASSSSSGGYYNKQFF
TRBJ1-4 - - TRBV18 TGTGCCAGCTCGGCCGCAGGGGCCACTAATGAAAAACTGTTTTTT CASSAAGATNEKLFF
TRBJ2-7 once TRBD1 TRBV23-1 TGCGCCAGCAGTCGGGGGACAGCGGAGGTCCACTACGAGCAGTACTTC CASSRGTAEVHYEQYF
TRBJ2-5 - TRBD1 TRBV6-8 TGTGCCAGCAGTCGCGGACAGGCCCTAGAGACCCAGTACTTC CASSRGQALETQYF
TRBJ2-1 - TRBD1 TRBV4-1 TGCGCCAGCAGCCAAGATAGGGACAGACTAACCGGGACCCCCTACAATGAGCAGTTCTTC CASSQDRDRLTGTPYNEQFF
TRBJ1-1 - - TRBV29-1 TGCAGCGTTGTGGGGTGGAACACTGAAGCTTTCTTT CSVVGWNTEAFF
TRBJ1-6 - TRBD1 TRBV19 TGTGCCAGTAGCGGGACAGGGGACTCACCCCTCCACTTT CASSGTGDSPLHF
TRBJ2-2 once - TRBV18 TGTGCCAGCTCCCCTGACTCCGGGGAGCTGTTTTTT CASSPDSGELFF
TRBJ2-3 - - TRBV15 TGTGCCACCAGCAGAGCTCAGGAGAGCACAGATACGCAGTATTTT CATSRAQESTDTQYF
TRBJ2-3 large TRBD2 TRBV9 TGTGCCAGCAGCGAGACTAGCGGGGAGTCCACAGATACGCAGTATTTT CASSETSGESTDTQYF
TRBJ2-5 few - TRBV6-8 TGTGCCAGCAGTGAGAGAAAGGCACTTGAGACCCAGTACTTC CASSERKALETQYF